What follows describes a single T cell receptor (beta chain). Its recognized antigen is unknown. Base-call qualities are not available, and no considerably larger clone is one nucleotide away. The CDR1 and CDR2 encoded by the germline V gene (reference sequence) are DFQATT and SNEGSKA. V loses 6 bases, J loses 1 base, and the germline ends lie 7 bases apart. The CDR3 measures 11 amino acids from cysteine to phenylalanine. CDR3 DNA is the only sequence kept; it has 33 bases, read in frame from the first base. This specimen belongs to a study of neoadjuvant anti-PD-1 for oral cavity cancer (dated by TCRdb to 2020 to 2023). For the wider study: Before undergoing curative-intent surgical resection, most patients got three to four biweekly nivolumab doses at 3 mg/kg. A roughly 33% response rate was observed in the parent correlative cohort, in which about a dozen patients were included. Patients without progression received a fourth nivolumab dose around day 43 and underwent definitive surgical resection on days 50-56. Under RECIST 1.1, patients with complete response, partial response or stable disease were classed as responders, and patients with progression were classed as non-responders. On the study overall, not on this receptor specifically: The TCR analyses had only three patients in each response group, and the authors called for validation in larger cohorts. Higher pretreatment blood TCRbeta clonality and lower post-treatment tumor TCRbeta clonality were correlated with higher pretreatment blood Treg/Th17 ratios. Within PBMCs, T cell clonality (Gini index) was significantly higher in non-responders than responders after neoadjuvant nivolumab.

For deep sequencing, each PBMC sample was run in six replicates, with libraries mostly built from around 500 ng of input genomic DNA. The immunoSEQ hsTCRbeta kit was used to prepare TCRbeta libraries according to the manufacturer's instructions. The finished libraries were brought together in one pool at 3 nM, which was then read using an Illumina NovaSeq 6000 S4 flow cell. The paper's processing steps were these. Raw data preprocessing and quality control were performed with the immunoSEQ Analyzer. The analysis was limited to productive rearrangements, and each clonotype was defined by a unique CDR3 amino acid sequence. Repertoire clonality was estimated as the Gini-Simpson index, computed with the R package tcR. Student's t test was used to compare Gini indices, and Pearson correlation was used to assess associations with tumor size change. TCRdb took this table from immuneACCESS and kept in-frame rearrangements with V and J called. Such tables lack part of the clones; where checked against another copy, unresolved V genes explain under half of the gap, and the rest is unexplained. V, J and clone size are those of that table, while D and trimming were read from the DNA. This sample holds 55,000 to 75,000 clones; 80% to 90% were observed only once. Together, the top ten hold approximately 2.6% of the sample.

The intended sense of this specimen's time point label: after neoadjuvant nivolumab, at surgical resection. Patients had been newly diagnosed with stage II-IVA oral cavity squamous cell carcinoma, and no prior systemic or radiation treatment had been given to the patients. Everyone in the cohort had locally advanced, HPV-negative oral cavity squamous cell carcinoma. Peripheral blood mononuclear cells were analyzed directly, without maintenance or expansion in culture. The samples were obtained from a longitudinal correlative study of a single-arm phase II trial testing neoadjuvant nivolumab in oral cavity squamous cell carcinoma. Subject-matched pre- and post-treatment PBMCs and tumors from three responders and three non-responders were subjected to genomic DNA-based TCRbeta sequencing. Peripheral blood mononuclear cells were collected before nivolumab treatment and again after treatment, at the time of surgery. Genomic DNA was isolated from PBMCs using the Maxwell RSC DNA from Cells kit.

This TCR derives from a person between 40 and 79 years old with oral cavity squamous cell carcinoma. This sequence uses TRBV20-1 and TRBJ2-7; no D gene can be assigned with confidence. Sequenced here: PBMCs, sampled after nivolumab (anti-PD-1) treatment. The nucleotides are TGCAGTGCATCACAGTCCTACGAGCAGTACTTC. Its coded protein is CSASQSYEQYF.